This TCR beta chain was found in a study of identical twins. This clonotype was seen at least ten times. Germline values: CDR1 ENHRY, CDR2 SYGVKD. The CDR3 loop spans 15 amino acids. V was clipped by 6 bases and J by 6 bases; unmatched bases: 7. Via MiXCR, TCRdb re-called the 5' RACE reads, giving one row per CDR3 protein. The sample lists 250,000 to 300,000 distinct CDR3 sequences, roughly 10% seen once, with under 7.5% in the top ten. These sequences were also reported in another study, on yellow fever vaccine responses in identical twins.

The genes are TRBV10-3 and TRBJ2-3; 12 bases match TRBD1. This receptor was taken from a young woman in good health. Sequenced input: CD8+ T cells sorted from blood. The CDR3 DNA reads TGTGCCATCAGGAGGGGGGACAGGGGGCTGGATACGCAGTATTTT. Protein sequence: CAIRRGDRGLDTQYF.